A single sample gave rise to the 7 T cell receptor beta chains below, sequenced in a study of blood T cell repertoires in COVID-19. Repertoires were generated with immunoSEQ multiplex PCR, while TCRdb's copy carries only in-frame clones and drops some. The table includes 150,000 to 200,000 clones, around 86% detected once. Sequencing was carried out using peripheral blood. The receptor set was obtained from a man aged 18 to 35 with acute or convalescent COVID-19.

The CDR3 DNA is TGTGCCAGCTCACCAGGGGGGAGCAACACTGAAGCTTTCTTT. This codes for CASSPGGSNTEAFF. The rearrangement uses TRBV18 and TRBJ1-1; a possible D gene is TRBD1 (5 bases). Germline V gene lookup returns CDR1 KGHSH and CDR2 LQKENI. The CDR3 covers 14 residues. V lost 2 bases to trimming and J lost 2 bases, with 9 bases between them.

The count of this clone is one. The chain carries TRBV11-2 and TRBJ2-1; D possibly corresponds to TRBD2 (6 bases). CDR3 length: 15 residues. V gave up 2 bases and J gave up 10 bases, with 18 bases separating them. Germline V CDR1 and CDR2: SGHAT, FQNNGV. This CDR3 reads CASSLMTGLMEEQFF. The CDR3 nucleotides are TGTGCCAGCAGCTTAATGACGGGACTTATGGAGGAGCAGTTCTTC.

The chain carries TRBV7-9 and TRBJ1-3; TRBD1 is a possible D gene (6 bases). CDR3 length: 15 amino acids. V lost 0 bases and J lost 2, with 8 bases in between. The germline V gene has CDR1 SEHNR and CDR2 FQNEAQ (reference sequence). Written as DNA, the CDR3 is TGTGCCAGCAGCTTAGCGGACAGTCCTGGAAACACCATATATTTT. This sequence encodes CASSLADSPGNTIYF. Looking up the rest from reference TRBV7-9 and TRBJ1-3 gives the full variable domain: DTGVSQNPRHKITKRGQNVTFRCDPISEHNRLYWYRQTLGQGPEFLTYFQNEAQLEKSRLLSDRFSAERPKGSFSTLEIQRTEQGDSAMYLCASSLADSPGNTIYFGEGSWLTVV.

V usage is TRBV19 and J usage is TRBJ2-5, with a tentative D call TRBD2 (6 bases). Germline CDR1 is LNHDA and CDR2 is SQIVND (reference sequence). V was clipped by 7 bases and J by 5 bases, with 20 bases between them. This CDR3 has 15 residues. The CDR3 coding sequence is TGTGCCAGTAACCGGAGGGGTGGGGATGAGGAGACCCAGTACTTC. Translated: CASNRRGGDEETQYF. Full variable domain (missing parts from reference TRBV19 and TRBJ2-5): DGGITQSPKYLFRKEGQNVTLSCEQNLNHDAMYWYRQDPGQGLRLIYYSQIVNDFQKGDIAEGYSVSREKKESFPLTVTSAQKNPTAFYLCASNRRGGDEETQYFGPGTRLLVL.

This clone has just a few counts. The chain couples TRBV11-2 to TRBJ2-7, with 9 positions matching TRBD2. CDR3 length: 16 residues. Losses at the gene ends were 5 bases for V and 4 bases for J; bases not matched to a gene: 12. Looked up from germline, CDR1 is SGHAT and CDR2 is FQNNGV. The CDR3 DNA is TGTGCCAGCAGCCGGCGGGAGCGGGGGGCTATATACGAGCAGTACGTC. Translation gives CASSRRERGAIYEQYV.

Written as DNA, the CDR3 is TGTGCCAGCAGAACGACAGGGGGAGACACTGAAGCTTTCTTT. It is translated as CASRTTGGDTEAFF. This chain links TRBV6-6 with TRBJ1-1, with 9 bases fitting TRBD1. The CDR3 has 14 amino acids. Germline V gene sequence: CDR1 MNHNY, CDR2 SVGAGI (reference sequence). Losses at the gene ends were 6 bases for V and 3 bases for J; bases not matched to a gene: 5.

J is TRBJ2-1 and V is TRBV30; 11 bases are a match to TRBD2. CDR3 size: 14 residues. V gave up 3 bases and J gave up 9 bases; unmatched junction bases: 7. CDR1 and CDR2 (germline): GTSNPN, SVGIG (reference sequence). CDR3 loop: CAWSLLAGETEQFF. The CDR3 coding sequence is TGTGCCTGGAGCCTACTAGCGGGGGAAACTGAGCAGTTCTTC.